What follows are 15 T cell receptor beta chains derived from one specimen sequenced in a study of T cells in Graves' hyperthyroidism and ophthalmopathy. Amplification yielded TCR beta CDR3 regions, with RNA transcripts as the source. The TCR CDR3 was amplified in a first-round RT-PCR using the HTBI primer set. Using its own MiXCR run on the multiplex PCR reads, TCRdb lists one record per CDR3 protein. The table records about 380,000 distinct CDR3 sequences, around an eighth of them present only once. Source material: blood. The receptors stem from a man aged 25-45 years with Graves' hyperthyroidism that later progressed to Graves' ophthalmopathy.

V usage is TRBV7-9 and J usage is TRBJ1-5, with unresolved D. The CDR3 loop spans 14 amino acids. The germline gives CDR1 SEHNR, CDR2 FQNEAQ (reference sequence). V was trimmed by 2 bases and J by 2 bases, leaving 7 bases between them. CDR3 sequence: CASSLKGRNQPQHF. Written as DNA, the CDR3 is TGTGCCAGCAGCTTAAAAGGGCGCAATCAGCCCCAGCATTTT.

This clonotype was seen many times. This sequence joins TRBV28 and TRBJ1-4; maybe TRBD1 (6 bases). The CDR3 totals 14 residues. V was pared by 10 bases and J by 7 bases, with 19 bases between. The germline V gene encodes CDR1 MDHEN and CDR2 SYDVKM. DNA of the CDR3: TGTGCCATCGCGACCGGGACATCGACTGAAAAACTGTTTTTT. It encodes CAIATGTSTEKLFF.

The chain combines TRBV7-2 with TRBJ2-1; the match to TRBD2 covers 10 bases. The V gene's germline CDR1 is SGHTA and CDR2 FQGNSA. Trimming cost V 5 bases and J 7 bases; bases outside gene matches: 8. The CDR3 covers 15 residues. Written as DNA, the CDR3 is TGTGCCAGCAGCCCACGAGCGGGGGGGAGTAATGAGCAGTTCTTC. Translation gives CASSPRAGGSNEQFF.

This clonotype has just a few counts. The J gene is TRBJ2-2, the V gene TRBV7-2; 7 bases agree with TRBD1. Per germline, CDR1 SGHTA and CDR2 FQGNSA. V lost 5 bases and J lost 0; bases outside the gene matches: 3. The CDR3 runs to 15 residues. The CDR3 protein is CASSRTGANTGELFF. In nucleotides, the CDR3 is TGTGCCAGCAGCCGGACAGGCGCGAACACCGGGGAGCTGTTTTTT.

The rearrangement links TRBV14 to TRBJ2-7; 11 bases map to TRBD2. V lost 0 bases, J lost 3 bases, and 7 bases stayed unmatched. This CDR3 contains 17 residues. Germline V gene sequence: CDR1 SGHDN, CDR2 FVKESK. The CDR3 nucleotides are TGTGCCAGCAGCCAAGAGGAGCTAGCGGGGGGCCGCTACGAGCAGTACTTC. Its translation is CASSQEELAGGRYEQYF.

This chain uses TRBV25-1 with TRBJ1-2; D possibly corresponds to TRBD1 (6 bases). The CDR3 runs to 13 residues. V gave up 7 bases and J gave up 1 base, with 10 bases separating them. CDR1 and CDR2 from the germline V gene are MGHDK and SYGVNS. This chain's CDR3 is CASNPQGNYGYTF. CDR3 DNA sequence: TGTGCCAGCAACCCACAGGGTAACTATGGCTACACCTTC.

Ten or more counts support this clonotype. The chain links TRBV12-3 or TRBV12-4 to TRBJ1-6, with D uncertain. The CDR3 contains 12 residues. Trimming took off 4 bases at V and 7 bases at J, with 5 bases between the two ends. CDR3 residues: CASSWENSPLHF. DNA of the CDR3: TGTGCCAGCAGTTGGGAGAATTCACCCCTCCACTTT.

Many counts were recorded for this clonotype. The chain uses TRBV6-6 and TRBJ2-7; D not resolved. Per the germline V gene, CDR1 is MNHNY and CDR2 is SVGAGI (reference sequence). This CDR3 has 12 amino acids. V was trimmed by 2 bases and J by 6 bases, leaving 8 bases between them. The DNA for the CDR3 is TGTGCCAGCAGTTACAGAGACGGCGAGCAGTACTTC. It translates to CASSYRDGEQYF.

This clonotype was detected many times. The chain recombines TRBV7-3 with TRBJ1-6, with TRBD1 matching over 9 bases. The germline V gene encodes CDR1 SGHTA and CDR2 FQGTGA. The CDR3 sequence is 14 residues long. V shed 5 bases and J 8 bases; nucleotides not matched to a gene: 4. Here the CDR3 reads CASSARQGDSPLHF. CDR3 in DNA: TGTGCCAGCAGCGCCAGACAGGGGGATTCACCCCTCCACTTT. The full variable domain, with the rest looked up from reference TRBV7-3 and TRBJ1-6, is GAGVSQTPSNKVTEKGKYVELRCDPISGHTALYWYRQSLGQGPEFLIYFQGTGAADDSGLPNDRFFAVRPEGSVSTLKIQRTERGDSAVYLCASSARQGDSPLHFGNGTRLTVT.

This clonotype was recorded many times. The V and J genes are TRBV11-3 and TRBJ2-3, with TRBD1 as a possible D gene (5 bases). The germline V and J ends were trimmed by 4 bases and 2 bases, with 13 bases remaining between them. There are 15 residues in the CDR3. Germline loops: CDR1 SGHNT, CDR2 YENEEA. The CDR3 spells CASSSVGLITDTQYF. The CDR3, as DNA: TGTGCCAGCAGCTCGGTGGGGCTGATCACAGATACGCAGTATTTT.

The chain couples TRBV5-6 to TRBJ2-2; perhaps TRBD1 as D (6 bases). Trimming pared 6 bases from V and 0 bases from J, leaving 9 bases between. CDR1 and CDR2 (germline): SGHDT, YYEEEE. This CDR3 contains 14 residues. The CDR3 sequence: CASNTGSNTGELFF. The CDR3 DNA reads as TGTGCCAGCAATACAGGGTCGAACACCGGGGAGCTGTTTTTT.

This clonotype was recorded at least ten times. V usage is TRBV12-3 or TRBV12-4 and J usage is TRBJ2-5, with D possibly TRBD1 on 5 matching bases. Trimming left V 3 bases short and J 4 bases short, with 12 bases between. CDR3 length: 14 residues. The CDR3 loop is CASSFQGGPETQYF. CDR3 nucleotide sequence: TGTGCCAGCAGTTTTCAGGGCGGACCAGAGACCCAGTACTTC.

This clonotype was seen repeatedly, ten times or more. The chain recombines TRBV7-6 with TRBJ2-1; 7 nucleotides align to TRBD2. CDR3 length: 19 amino acids. Germline V gene sequence: CDR1 SGHVS, CDR2 FNYEAQ. V shed 3 bases, J shed 0 bases, and the junction held 14 bases outside the gene matches. The DNA for the CDR3 is TGTGCCAGCAGCTTGTCCGGAGCGGGGCTCGGGTTCTCCTACAATGAGCAGTTCTTC. Translating it yields CASSLSGAGLGFSYNEQFF.

This clonotype has only a few counts. This sequence joins TRBV10-3 and TRBJ1-5; D call uncertain. Germline values: CDR1 ENHRY, CDR2 SYGVKD. The CDR3 length is 14 residues. V dropped 0 bases and J dropped 7 bases, with 10 bases sitting between them. CDR3 nucleotides: TGTGCCATCAGTGAGTCGATAGGGCACCAGCCCCAGCATTTT. It is translated as CAISESIGHQPQHF.

Ten or more counts support this clonotype. The chain uses TRBV11-2 and TRBJ2-6; 9 positions agree with TRBD1. CDR3 length equals 18 residues. Germline V gene sequence: CDR1 SGHAT, CDR2 FQNNGV. After removal of 1 base from V and 2 bases from J, the junction contained 6 bases not matched to a gene. CDR3 DNA: TGTGCCAGCAGCTTAGGGGACAGGGCCAGTCCTGGGGCCAACGTCCTGACTTTC. Encoded protein: CASSLGDRASPGANVLTF.